This paragraph covers one T cell receptor beta chain sequence. The sample comes from a study of T cell changes during pregnancy in multiple sclerosis. Assay used: immunoSEQ multiplex PCR; TCRdb lists only in-frame clones, some missing. The data hold about 30,000 clones, with roughly 93% observed a single time. V lost 5 bases, J lost 2 bases, and 18 bases lay in between. This CDR3 contains 16 residues. Germline V gene sequence: CDR1 PRHDT, CDR2 FYEKMQ (reference sequence). Sequencing used peripheral blood, obtained in the second trimester of pregnancy. The sequence derives from a female donor in good health, enrolled as a control in a pregnancy study. The rearrangement joins TRBV13 to TRBJ2-5; D is possibly TRBD2 (5 bases). CDR3 region: CASSLRRWAEQETQYF. As DNA, the CDR3 is TGTGCCAGCAGCCTACGGAGGTGGGCGGAACAAGAGACCCAGTACTTC. Variable domain in full (rest from reference TRBV13 and TRBJ2-5): AAGVIQSPRHLIKEKRETATLKCYPIPRHDTVYWYQQGPGQDPQFLISFYEKMQSDKGSIPDRFSAQQFSDYHSELNMSSLELGDSALYFCASSLRRWAEQETQYFGPGTRLLVL.